One and the same sample provided the 20 T cell receptor beta chains below, sequenced in a study of blood T cell repertoires in COVID-19 (dated by TCRdb to 2018 to 2021). Libraries were prepared through the immunoSEQ multiplex PCR assay. Entries here come from immuneACCESS through TCRdb and include only in-frame sequences with V and J called. Some clones fail to appear in such tables; in the studies checked, an unresolved V gene covers under half of the shortfall, and the cause of the remainder is unknown. This sample comprises roughly 150,000 clones, 80% to 90% of them detected only once. Roughly 14% of the sample is in the top ten clones. The sample consisted of peripheral blood. These TCRs come from a middle-aged woman with acute or convalescent COVID-19.

CDR3 in amino acids: CASSPFSPMNTEAFF. DNA for the CDR3: TGTGCCAGCTCACCCTTCTCGCCTATGAACACTGAAGCTTTCTTT. The V call is TRBV18, the J call TRBJ1-1; no definite D call. The germline V and J ends were trimmed by 3 bases and 0 bases, with 11 bases remaining between them. The germline gives CDR1 KGHSH, CDR2 LQKENI. This CDR3 has 15 amino acids. Full variable domain (missing parts from reference TRBV18 and TRBJ1-1): NAGVMQNPRHLVRRRGQEARLRCSPMKGHSHVYWYRQLPEEGLKFMVYLQKENIIDESGMPKERFSAEFPKEGPSILRIQQVVRGDSAAYFCASSPFSPMNTEAFFGQGTRLTVV.

The count of this clone is one. This chain links TRBV28 with TRBJ2-3; 12 positions agree with TRBD2. The CDR3 spans 14 residues. V was pared by 10 bases and J by 7 bases, with 9 bases of the junction left unmatched. Germline CDR1 is MDHEN and CDR2 is SYDVKM. The CDR3 coding sequence is TGTGCCACCTCACTAGCGGGGGGCGGCCATACGCAGTATTTT. This sequence encodes CATSLAGGGHTQYF.

This CDR3 is CSVSRVTSDTQYF. The CDR3 DNA reads as TGCAGCGTTTCGCGGGTTACGTCGGATACGCAGTATTTT. The rearrangement links TRBV29-1 to TRBJ2-3; tentative D call: TRBD2 (5 bases). The CDR3 length is 13 residues. Germline CDR1 and CDR2: SQVTM and ANQGSEA. Trimming took 5 bases from V and 6 from J, leaving 15 bases between them.

The genes are TRBV24-1 and TRBJ2-3, with TRBD2 matching over 7 bases. The V segment lost 1 base and the J segment 0 bases; nucleotides outside the gene matches: 6. The V gene's germline CDR1 is KGHDR and CDR2 SFDVKD. This CDR3 spans 17 amino acids. The CDR3 spells CATSDFTISGSTDTQYF. In DNA form, the CDR3 reads TGTGCCACCAGTGATTTCACCATTAGCGGGAGCACAGATACGCAGTATTTT.

The chain couples TRBV2 to TRBJ2-2; 10 positions agree with TRBD1. Losses at the gene ends were 5 bases for V and 4 bases for J; bases not matched to a gene: 10. CDR3 length: 17 amino acids. Germline V CDR1 and CDR2: SNHLY, FYNNEI. CDR3 sequence: CASSFDRDRGSTGELFF. The CDR3 nucleotides are TGTGCCAGCAGTTTCGACCGGGACAGGGGTAGCACCGGGGAGCTGTTTTTT.

In this sample, this clone turned up a few times. The chain employs TRBV19 and TRBJ2-5; D is possibly TRBD2 (6 bases). V was shortened by 3 bases and J by 3 bases, with 11 bases between the two germline ends. Germline lookup yields CDR1 LNHDA and CDR2 SQIVND (reference sequence). This CDR3 has 14 residues. The CDR3 DNA reads TGTGCCAGTAGTATGCCGGGACTGAAAGAGACCCAGTACTTC. This codes for CASSMPGLKETQYF.

V gene TRBV28 combines with J gene TRBJ2-7; TRBD1 aligns across 7 bases. V lost 7 bases and J lost 0; bases outside the gene matches: 6. The germline V gene has CDR1 MDHEN and CDR2 SYDVKM. The CDR3 has 14 amino acids. As DNA, the CDR3 is TGTGCCAGCAAAGACAGGGCTAGCTCCTACGAGCAGTACTTC. This codes for CASKDRASSYEQYF.

V usage is TRBV7-2 and J usage is TRBJ2-1; 10 bases line up with TRBD2. V lost 4 bases and J lost 10; bases outside the gene matches: 13. The CDR3 totals 16 residues. CDR1 and CDR2 from the germline V gene are SGHTA and FQGNSA. This CDR3 is CASSSTGTSVEGEQFF. DNA for the CDR3: TGTGCCAGCAGCTCCACCGGGACTAGCGTCGAAGGCGAGCAGTTCTTC.

The V gene is TRBV6-2 or TRBV6-3, the J gene TRBJ2-5; 7 bases are shared with TRBD2. CDR3 length: 15 amino acids. V lost 6 bases, J lost 5 bases, and 12 bases stayed unmatched. In germline, CDR1 is MNHEY, CDR2 SVGEGT. The CDR3 spells CASSYNRLAGETQYF. Here the CDR3 DNA reads TGTGCCAGCAGCTATAACAGACTAGCCGGCGAGACCCAGTACTTC.

In this sample, this clone turned up a few times. This chain links TRBV3-1 (or the pseudogene TRBV3-2) with TRBJ1-1; 8 positions agree with TRBD1. The germline gives CDR1 LGHDT, CDR2 YNNKEL (reference sequence). The CDR3 runs 13 residues. Trimming removed 4 bases from V and 8 bases from J; junction bases left unmatched: 6. CDR3: CASSLGQGKEAFF. The CDR3 DNA is TGTGCCAGCAGCCTAGGACAGGGCAAGGAAGCTTTCTTT.

This clone was detected once. The chain recombines TRBV28 with TRBJ1-5, with TRBD1 matching over 8 bases. The CDR3 is made up of 14 amino acids. CDR1 is MDHEN and CDR2 is SYDVKM in the germline V gene. The V and J ends lost 5 bases and 6 bases, in that order; junction bases with no gene match: 6. This CDR3 is CASSKGTGPQPQHF. DNA of the CDR3: TGTGCCAGCAGTAAAGGGACAGGCCCTCAGCCCCAGCATTTT.

V and J are TRBV5-1 and TRBJ2-1; a weak D match, TRBD2 (6 bases). The germline V and J ends were trimmed by 4 bases and 4 bases, with 15 bases remaining between them. The CDR3 consists of 15 residues. Germline values: CDR1 SGHRS, CDR2 YFSETQ. The CDR3 region is CASSQWGEGYNEQFF. The CDR3 DNA is TGCGCCAGCAGCCAGTGGGGGGAAGGGTACAATGAGCAGTTCTTC.

The chain joins TRBV10-3 to TRBJ2-1, with 12 positions matching TRBD2. The CDR3 length is 14 residues. Germline V CDR1 and CDR2: ENHRY, SYGVKD. Unmatched junction bases numbered 5, after V lost 5 bases and J lost 9 bases. The DNA for the CDR3 is TGTGCCATCAGTCTAGCGGGGGGGAGAGTTGAGCAGTTCTTC. This sequence encodes CAISLAGGRVEQFF.

The chain recombines TRBV5-1 with TRBJ2-7; a weak D match, TRBD1 (6 bases). This CDR3 spans 14 amino acids. Germline CDR1 reads SGHRS; CDR2 reads YFSETQ. V shed 4 bases and J shed 2 bases, with 13 bases lying between them. The CDR3 here is CASSPRQDPYEQYF. The CDR3 bases are TGCGCCAGCAGCCCACGACAGGATCCCTACGAGCAGTACTTC.

This chain connects TRBV24-1 to TRBJ2-3, with 9 nucleotides matching TRBD2. After removal of 12 bases from V and 1 base from J, the junction contained 4 bases not matched to a gene. The CDR3 extends over 13 amino acids. Germline V gene data show CDR1 as KGHDR and CDR2 as SFDVKD. The CDR3 DNA is TGTGCCGCCCGGACTAGCGGCACAGATACGCAGTATTTT. Translated, it gives CAARTSGTDTQYF.

This clone has more than one count but fewer than ten. A read error may account for a junction end that differs from germline. The V gene is TRBV2, the J gene TRBJ2-1, with a tentative D call TRBD2 (7 bases). The CDR3 length is 15 residues. Germline V gene sequence: CDR1 SNHLY, CDR2 FYNNEI. CDR3 amino acids: CASMPGGIVYSEQFF. The CDR3 nucleotides read TGTGCCAGCATGCCGGGGGGCATCGTCTACAGTGAGCAGTTCTTC.

V gene TRBV12-5 combines with J gene TRBJ2-7, with a tentative D call TRBD2 (5 bases). CDR1 is LGHNT and CDR2 is FRNRAP in the germline V gene. The CDR3 sequence is 13 residues long. Trimming removed 6 bases from V and 2 bases from J, with 11 bases in between. CDR3 nucleotides: TGTGCTAGTGGCCTTAGCGCGACCTACGAGCAGTACTTC. It codes for CASGLSATYEQYF.

This clone was detected only once. The chain links TRBV13 to TRBJ1-2, with unresolved D. The CDR3 length is 14 residues. V was cut by 3 bases and J by 0 bases, with 8 bases left in between. Germline CDR1 and CDR2: PRHDT and FYEKMQ (reference sequence). The CDR3 reads CASSFGFSNYGYTF. The CDR3 DNA reads as TGTGCCAGCAGCTTTGGCTTTTCTAACTATGGCTACACCTTC.

The chain combines TRBV25-1 with TRBJ2-7; 8 positions match TRBD2. The CDR3 covers 16 residues. The germline V gene encodes CDR1 MGHDK and CDR2 SYGVNS. The junction had 15 bases not matched to a gene; V was cut back by 8 bases and J by 3 bases. The CDR3 DNA follows: TGTGCCAGCCTAGCTACCGGACGGGAGGGTGGCTACGAGCAGTACTTC. This gives the protein CASLATGREGGYEQYF.

The chain couples TRBV7-2 to TRBJ2-5; 11 nucleotides match TRBD2. J was trimmed by 5 bases and V by 5 bases; bases with no gene match: 7. This CDR3 is built from 15 residues. Germline V lookup: CDR1 SGHTA, CDR2 FQGNSA. CDR3 coding DNA: TGTGCCAGCAGCCCCACTAGCGGGAGCTTGGAGACCCAGTACTTC. Amino acid sequence: CASSPTSGSLETQYF.